This TCR beta chain was recorded in a study of technical replicates of blood from several donors. The CDR3 covers 16 residues. Per the germline V gene, CDR1 is KGHSH and CDR2 is LQKENI. With 0 bases removed from V and 4 bases from J, the gap between germline ends came to 14 bases. Sequenced by immunoSEQ multiplex PCR; TCRdb stores in-frame clones only, minus some. The repertoire consists of about 88,000 clones, with 92% occurring once and the leading ten covering about 0.24%. The TCR sequence derives from a human donor in good health. Sequencing was performed on T cells isolated from PBMCs. V gene TRBV18 combines with J gene TRBJ2-3; tentatively, D is TRBD1 (6 bases). The CDR3, as DNA: TGTGCCAGCTCACCACCGAGGGCAGGGGTCGCAGATACGCAGTATTTT. Its translation is CASSPPRAGVADTQYF.